This record concerns one TCR beta chain sequence. Its antigen remains undetermined. No base qualities exist here, and no much larger clone lies one base off it. The data originate from a study of T-cell reconstitution after alpha-beta-depleted transplantation in children (dated by TCRdb to the mid-2010s). Some background on the complete study: Using TCR repertoire profiling, the study followed T-cell immune reconstitution in a quantitative way in children after TCRalphabeta/CD19-depleted allogeneic hematopoietic cell transplantation. General study outcomes and caveats: In some patients, the high TCRbeta diversity seen at day 60 was put down to recipient T cells and intrathymic progenitors that had survived conditioning. The apparently early recovery of alphabetaT-cell counts about two months after transplant reportedly depended on only several hundred rapidly expanded clones that came from non-depleted graft cells. Over subsequent months, a decline in hyperexpanded clone frequencies was noted, and after one year, T-cell counts and TCRbeta diversity were mostly ascribed to newly produced T cells.

Library method: PCR. Sequencing took place on an Illumina HiSeq 2500. TCR libraries were prepared with molecular barcoding, using unique molecular identifiers to normalize TCRbeta repertoire quantification. Through fastp at Q25 and MiXCR, TCRdb rebuilt clones from the public reads, retaining in-frame beta chains. For every CDR3 protein sequence, its rows merge into one entry that carries the most common genes and DNA. The sample table shows fewer than 550,000 distinct CDR3 sequences, and 9.5% to 12% are seen once. The top ten clones comprise 14% of the sample. Measured from the cysteine to the phenylalanine, the CDR3 is 12 residues long. Of the read, only the CDR3 DNA is kept; its 36 bases are in frame from base 1. V lost 5 bases and J lost 10 bases, and the count of bases not matched to a germline gene is 3. The sample's treatment or condition, from its label and the paper: allogeneic hematopoietic cell transplantation with graft depleted of TCRalphabeta T cells and CD19 B cells. Transplant recipients were children who received TCRalphabeta/CD19-depleted allogeneic hematopoietic cell grafts.

Recombination connected TRBV12-3 or TRBV12-4 to TRBJ2-3; TRBD2 aligns with 10 central bases. This specimen consisted of PBMCs, mostly from graft donor cells, obtained 180 days after TCRalphabeta/CD19-depleted stem cell transplant. The receptor was derived from a female patient under 10 years old who had a stem cell transplant for aplastic anemia, so the T cells may come from the graft donor. The DNA is as follows: TGTGCCAGCAGTCCAGCGGGAGGGTCGCAGTATTTT. This codes for CASSPAGGSQYF.